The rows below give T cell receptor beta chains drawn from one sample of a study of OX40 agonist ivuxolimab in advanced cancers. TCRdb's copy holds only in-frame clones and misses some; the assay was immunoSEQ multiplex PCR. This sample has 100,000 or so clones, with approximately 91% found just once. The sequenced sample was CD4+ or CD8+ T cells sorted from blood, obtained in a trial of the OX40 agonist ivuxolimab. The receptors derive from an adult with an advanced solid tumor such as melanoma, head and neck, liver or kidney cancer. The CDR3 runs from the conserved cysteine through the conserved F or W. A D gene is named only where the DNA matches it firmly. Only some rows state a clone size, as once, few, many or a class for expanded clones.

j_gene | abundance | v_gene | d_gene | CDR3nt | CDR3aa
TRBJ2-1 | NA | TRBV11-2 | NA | TGTGCCAGCAGCCTACCCCTACTGTTCCAAAGGGAGAACAGTGAGCAGTTCTTC | CASSLPLLFQRENSEQFF
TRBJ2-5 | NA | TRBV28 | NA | TGTGCCAGCAGTTGGATCGGAGAGACCCAGTACTTC | CASSWIGETQYF
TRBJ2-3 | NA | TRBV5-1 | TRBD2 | TGCGCCAGCAGCTACCCGGCGGGGGACACAGATACGCAGTATTTT | CASSYPAGDTDTQYF
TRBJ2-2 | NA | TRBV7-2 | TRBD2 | TGTGCCAGCAGCTTAGCAGGGACTAGCAGATCCGGGGAGCTGTTTTTT | CASSLAGTSRSGELFF
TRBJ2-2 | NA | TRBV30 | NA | TGTGCCTGGAGTGCGGGTACCCTACGAACCGGGGAGCTGTTTTTT | CAWSAGTLRTGELFF
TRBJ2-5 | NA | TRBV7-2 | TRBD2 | TGTGCCAGCAGCTTAGGAAATAGCGGGGGGGCCGAGACCCAGTACTTC | CASSLGNSGGAETQYF
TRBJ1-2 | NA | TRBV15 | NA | TGTGCCACCAGCAGAGACACGGACTATGGCTACACCTTC | CATSRDTDYGYTF
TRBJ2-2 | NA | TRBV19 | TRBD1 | TGTGCCACTATCGACAGGGGGGAGGGCACCGGGGAGCTGTTTTTT | CATIDRGEGTGELFF
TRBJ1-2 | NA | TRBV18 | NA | TGTGCCAGCTCACAACTGGCCGCAGGAGACTATGGCTACACCTTC | CASSQLAAGDYGYTF
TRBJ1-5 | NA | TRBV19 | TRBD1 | TGTGCCAGTAGTACCAAACAGGGGGGTTGGAGCAATCAGCCCCAGCATTTT | CASSTKQGGWSNQPQHF
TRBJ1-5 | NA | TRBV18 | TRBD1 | TGTGCCAGCTCAACCGGGACAGAGAGCGGGAATCAGCCCCAGCATTTT | CASSTGTESGNQPQHF
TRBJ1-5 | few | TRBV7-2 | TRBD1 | TGTGCCAGCAGCCCGGGACAGATCAATCAGCCCCAGCATTTT | CASSPGQINQPQHF
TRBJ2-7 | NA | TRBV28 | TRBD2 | TGTGCCAGCCGGACTAGCGGGTCGGACTACGAGCAGTACTTC | CASRTSGSDYEQYF
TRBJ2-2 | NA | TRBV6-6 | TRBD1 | TGTGCCAGCAGTTACCCCGGGACAGGGGGCTCCGGGGAGCTGTTTTTT | CASSYPGTGGSGELFF
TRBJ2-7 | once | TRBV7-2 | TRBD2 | TGTGCCAGCAGCTCGCTAGCGGGAGGGCAGTACGAGCAGTACTTC | CASSSLAGGQYEQYF
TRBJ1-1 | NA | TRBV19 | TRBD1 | TGTGCCAGTAGTGGACAGGGGGCTCCTTGGGCTGAAGCTTTCTTT | CASSGQGAPWAEAFF
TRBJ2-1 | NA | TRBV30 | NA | TGTGCCTGGAGTGGGGGACTGGTAAATGAGCAGTTCTTC | CAWSGGLVNEQFF
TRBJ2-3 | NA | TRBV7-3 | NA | TGTGCCAGCAGCCCCCTGGCTAGCGCAGATACGCAGTATTTT | CASSPLASADTQYF
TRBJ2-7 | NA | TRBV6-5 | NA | TGTGCCAGCAGTAGCCGGGCGGCGGAATACGAGCAGTACTTC | CASSSRAAEYEQYF
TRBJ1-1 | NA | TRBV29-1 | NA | TGCAGCGTTGCGATGAACACTGAAGCTTTCTTT | CSVAMNTEAFF
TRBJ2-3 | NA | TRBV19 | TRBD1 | TGTGCCAGTGGGACAGGGCTGGGCACAGATACGCAGTATTTT | CASGTGLGTDTQYF
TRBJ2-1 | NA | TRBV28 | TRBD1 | TGTGCCAGCAGGACAGGGGCATATGGTAATGAGCAGTTCTTC | CASRTGAYGNEQFF
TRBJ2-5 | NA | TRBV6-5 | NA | TGTGCCAGCAGTTACCTGACGGATTGGGGGACCCAGTACTTC | CASSYLTDWGTQYF
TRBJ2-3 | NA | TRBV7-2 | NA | TGTGCCAGCAGCTTAGGAGCGCGAACAGATACGCAGTATTTT | CASSLGARTDTQYF
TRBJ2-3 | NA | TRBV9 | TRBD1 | TGTGCCAGCAGCGCTTCGACAGGGGGCAGCGGCACAGATACGCAGTATTTT | CASSASTGGSGTDTQYF
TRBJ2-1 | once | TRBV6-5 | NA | TGTGCCAGCAGTTACTCGAGTACAGGGCATAGGGATGAGCAGTTCTTC | CASSYSSTGHRDEQFF